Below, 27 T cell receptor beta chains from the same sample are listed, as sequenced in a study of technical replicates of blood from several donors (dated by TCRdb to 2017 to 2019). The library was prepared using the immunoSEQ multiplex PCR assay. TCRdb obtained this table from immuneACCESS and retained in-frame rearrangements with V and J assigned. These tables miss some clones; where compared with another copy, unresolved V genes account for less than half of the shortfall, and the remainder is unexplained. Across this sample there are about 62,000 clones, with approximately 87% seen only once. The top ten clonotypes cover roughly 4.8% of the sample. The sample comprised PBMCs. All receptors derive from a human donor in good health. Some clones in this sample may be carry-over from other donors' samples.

In DNA, the CDR3 is TGTGCCACCAGCAGAGATCTGACAGGGGCTTACGAGCAGTACTTC. Its translation is CATSRDLTGAYEQYF. V usage is TRBV15 and J usage is TRBJ2-7; TRBD1 matches at 8 bases. The CDR3 loop spans 15 amino acids. J was trimmed by 4 bases and V by 0 bases; bases with no gene match: 5. CDR1 and CDR2 (germline): LNHNV, YYDKDF (reference sequence).

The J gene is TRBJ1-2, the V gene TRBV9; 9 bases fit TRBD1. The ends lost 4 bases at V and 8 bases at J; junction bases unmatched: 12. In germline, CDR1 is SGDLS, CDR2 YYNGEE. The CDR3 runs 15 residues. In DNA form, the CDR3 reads TGTGCCAGCAGCCCAGGGACAGGGATAGCTATGGGCTACACCTTC. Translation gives CASSPGTGIAMGYTF.

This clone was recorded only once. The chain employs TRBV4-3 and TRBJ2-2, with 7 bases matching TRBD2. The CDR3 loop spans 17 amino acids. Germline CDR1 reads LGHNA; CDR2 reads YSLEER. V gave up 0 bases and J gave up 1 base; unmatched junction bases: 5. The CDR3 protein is CASSQEWGTMNTGELFF. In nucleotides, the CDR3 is TGCGCCAGCAGCCAAGAATGGGGGACTATGAACACCGGGGAGCTGTTTTTT.

DNA of the CDR3: TGTGCCAGCAGCTATTACCGGGACACGAACACTGAAGCTTTCTTT. It specifies CASSYYRDTNTEAFF. The V and J genes are TRBV7-9 and TRBJ1-1; perhaps TRBD1 as D (6 bases). Trimming removed 4 bases at V and 1 base at J, with 13 bases between. From germline, CDR1 is SEHNR and CDR2 FQNEAQ (reference sequence). The CDR3 covers 15 residues.

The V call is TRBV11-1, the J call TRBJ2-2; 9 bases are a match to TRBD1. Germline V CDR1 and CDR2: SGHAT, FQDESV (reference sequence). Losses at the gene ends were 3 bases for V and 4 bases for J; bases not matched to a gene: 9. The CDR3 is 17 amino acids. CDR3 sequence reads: CASSLGPGTGITGELFF. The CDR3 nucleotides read TGTGCCAGCAGCTTGGGGCCGGGGACAGGGATCACCGGGGAGCTGTTTTTT.

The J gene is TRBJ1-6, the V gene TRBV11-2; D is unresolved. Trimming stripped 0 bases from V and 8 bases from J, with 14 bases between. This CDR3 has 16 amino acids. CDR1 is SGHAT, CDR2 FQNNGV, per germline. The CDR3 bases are TGTGCCAGCAGCTTAGATCGGGCGGGGATGGATTCACCCCTCCACTTT. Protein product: CASSLDRAGMDSPLHF.

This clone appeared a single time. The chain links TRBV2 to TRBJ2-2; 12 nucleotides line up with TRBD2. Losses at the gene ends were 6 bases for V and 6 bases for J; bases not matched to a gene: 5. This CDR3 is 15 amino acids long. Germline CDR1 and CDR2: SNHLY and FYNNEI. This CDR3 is CASRRTSGEAGELFF. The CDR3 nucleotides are TGTGCCAGCAGAAGGACTAGCGGGGAAGCCGGGGAGCTGTTTTTT.

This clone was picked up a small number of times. In DNA form, the CDR3 reads TGTGCCAGCAGTTCGGGACAGGGAAGCTATGGCTACACCTTC. Amino acids: CASSSGQGSYGYTF. V gene TRBV2 combines with J gene TRBJ1-2; 9 bases fit TRBD1. CDR3 length: 14 amino acids. V lost 5 bases to trimming and J lost 4 bases; unmatched junction nucleotides: 5. Germline-derived CDR1 and CDR2 are SNHLY and FYNNEI.

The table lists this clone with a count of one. The CDR3 loop reads CAISEVGLAANEQFF. CDR3 sequence (DNA): TGTGCCATCAGTGAGGTAGGGCTAGCGGCCAATGAGCAGTTCTTC. The J gene is TRBJ2-1, the V gene TRBV10-3; 7 nucleotides match TRBD2. CDR3 size: 15 residues. Trimming cost V 2 bases and J 6 bases; bases outside gene matches: 7. CDR1 ENHRY and CDR2 SYGVKD come from the germline V gene.

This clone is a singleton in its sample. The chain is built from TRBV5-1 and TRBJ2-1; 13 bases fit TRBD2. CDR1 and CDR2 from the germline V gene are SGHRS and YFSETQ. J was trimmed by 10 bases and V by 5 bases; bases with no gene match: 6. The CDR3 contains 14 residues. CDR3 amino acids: CASSTSGGEKEQFF. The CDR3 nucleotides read TGCGCCAGCAGTACTAGCGGGGGGGAAAAAGAGCAGTTCTTC.

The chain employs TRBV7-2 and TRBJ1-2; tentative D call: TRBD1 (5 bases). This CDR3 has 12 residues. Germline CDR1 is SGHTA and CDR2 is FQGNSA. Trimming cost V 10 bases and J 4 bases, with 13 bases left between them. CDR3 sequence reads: CATPAGVYGYTF. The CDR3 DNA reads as TGTGCCACCCCCGCGGGGGTCTATGGCTACACCTTC.

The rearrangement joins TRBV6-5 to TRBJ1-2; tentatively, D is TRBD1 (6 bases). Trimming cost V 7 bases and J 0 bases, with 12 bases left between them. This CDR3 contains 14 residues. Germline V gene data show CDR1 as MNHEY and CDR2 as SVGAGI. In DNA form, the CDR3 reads TGTGCCAGCAAGGGGGACCTTCCTAACTATGGCTACACCTTC. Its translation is CASKGDLPNYGYTF.

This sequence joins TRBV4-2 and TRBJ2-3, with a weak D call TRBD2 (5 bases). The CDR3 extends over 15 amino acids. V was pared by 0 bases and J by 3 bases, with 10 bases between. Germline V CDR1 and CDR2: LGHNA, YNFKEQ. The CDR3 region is CASSQDGVGTDTQYF. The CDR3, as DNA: TGTGCCAGCAGCCAAGACGGGGTAGGGACAGATACGCAGTATTTT.

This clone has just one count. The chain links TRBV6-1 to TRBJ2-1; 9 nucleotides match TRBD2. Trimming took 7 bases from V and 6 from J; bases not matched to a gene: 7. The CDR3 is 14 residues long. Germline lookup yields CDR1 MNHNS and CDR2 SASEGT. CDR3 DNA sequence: TGTGCCAGCAATGGCGGGGGGGCCGTCAATGAGCAGTTCTTC. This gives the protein CASNGGGAVNEQFF.

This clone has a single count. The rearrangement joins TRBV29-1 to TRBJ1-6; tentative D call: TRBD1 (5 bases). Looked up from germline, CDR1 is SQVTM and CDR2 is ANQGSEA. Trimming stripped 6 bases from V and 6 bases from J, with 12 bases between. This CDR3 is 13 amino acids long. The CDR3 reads CSVRGDFNSPLHF. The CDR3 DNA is TGCAGCGTCCGGGGGGACTTTAATTCACCCCTCCACTTT.

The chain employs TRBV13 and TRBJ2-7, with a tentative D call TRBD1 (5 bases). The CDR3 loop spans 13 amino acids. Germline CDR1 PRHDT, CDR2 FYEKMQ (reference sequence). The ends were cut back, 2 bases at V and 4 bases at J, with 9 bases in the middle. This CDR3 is CASSLKKGYEQYF. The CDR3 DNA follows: TGTGCCAGCAGCTTAAAAAAGGGGTACGAGCAGTACTTC.

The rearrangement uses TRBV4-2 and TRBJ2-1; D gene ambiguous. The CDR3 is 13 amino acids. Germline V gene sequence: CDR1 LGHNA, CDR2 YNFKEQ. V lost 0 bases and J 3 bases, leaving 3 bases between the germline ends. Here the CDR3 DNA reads TGTGCCAGCAGCCAAGACAGCTACAATGAGCAGTTCTTC. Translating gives CASSQDSYNEQFF.

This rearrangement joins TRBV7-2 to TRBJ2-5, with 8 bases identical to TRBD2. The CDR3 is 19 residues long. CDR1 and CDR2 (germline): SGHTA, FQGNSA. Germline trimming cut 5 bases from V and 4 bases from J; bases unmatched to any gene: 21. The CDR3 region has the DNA TGTGCCAGCAGCCTTGAAGCTCTGCGGGGGGCCGCGGTACCAGAGACCCAGTACTTC. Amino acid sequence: CASSLEALRGAAVPETQYF.

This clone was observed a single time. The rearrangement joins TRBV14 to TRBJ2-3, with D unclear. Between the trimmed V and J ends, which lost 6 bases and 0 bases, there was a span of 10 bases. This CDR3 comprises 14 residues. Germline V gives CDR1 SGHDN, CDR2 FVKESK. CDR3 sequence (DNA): TGTGCCAGCAGTCTAATAACTAGCACAGATACGCAGTATTTT. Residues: CASSLITSTDTQYF.

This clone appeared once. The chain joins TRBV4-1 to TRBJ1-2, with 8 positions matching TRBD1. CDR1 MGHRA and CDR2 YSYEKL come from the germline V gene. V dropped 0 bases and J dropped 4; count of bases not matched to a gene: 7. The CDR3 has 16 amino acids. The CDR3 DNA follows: TGCGCCAGCAGCCAAGAGGAGGGCGGGACAGGCTATGGCTACACCTTC. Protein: CASSQEEGGTGYGYTF.

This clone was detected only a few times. CDR3 coding DNA: TGTGCCAGTAGTATAATCGGGAATCAGCCCCAGCATTTT. Its translation: CASSIIGNQPQHF. The genes are TRBV19 and TRBJ1-5; D gene ambiguous. Looked up from germline, CDR1 is LNHDA and CDR2 is SQIVND (reference sequence). V lost 2 bases and J lost 4, with 6 bases in between. The CDR3 covers 13 residues.

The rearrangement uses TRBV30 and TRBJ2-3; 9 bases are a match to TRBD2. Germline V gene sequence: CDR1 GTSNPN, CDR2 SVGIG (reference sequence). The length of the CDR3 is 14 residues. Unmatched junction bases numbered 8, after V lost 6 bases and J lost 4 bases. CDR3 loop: CACTGTSSPDTQYF. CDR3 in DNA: TGTGCCTGCACCGGGACTAGCTCCCCAGATACGCAGTATTTT.

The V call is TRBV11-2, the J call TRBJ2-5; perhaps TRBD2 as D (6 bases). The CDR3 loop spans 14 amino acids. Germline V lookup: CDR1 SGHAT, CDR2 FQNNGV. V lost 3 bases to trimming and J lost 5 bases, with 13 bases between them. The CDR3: CASSFGGVYETQYF. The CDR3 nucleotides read TGTGCCAGCAGCTTCGGGGGAGTCTACGAGACCCAGTACTTC.

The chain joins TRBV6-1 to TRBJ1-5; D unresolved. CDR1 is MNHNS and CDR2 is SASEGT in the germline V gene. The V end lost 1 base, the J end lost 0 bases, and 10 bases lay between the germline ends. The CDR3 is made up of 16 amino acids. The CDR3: CASSEGVRHSNQPQHF. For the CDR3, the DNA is TGTGCCAGCAGTGAAGGCGTCAGGCATAGCAATCAGCCCCAGCATTTT.

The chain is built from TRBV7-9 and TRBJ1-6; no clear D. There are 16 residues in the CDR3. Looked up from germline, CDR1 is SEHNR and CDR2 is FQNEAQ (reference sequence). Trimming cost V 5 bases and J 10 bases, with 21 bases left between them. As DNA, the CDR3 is TGTGCCAGCAGCAGCCTCGGCGGTTCAGCATTATCACCCCTCCACTTT. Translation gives CASSSLGGSALSPLHF.

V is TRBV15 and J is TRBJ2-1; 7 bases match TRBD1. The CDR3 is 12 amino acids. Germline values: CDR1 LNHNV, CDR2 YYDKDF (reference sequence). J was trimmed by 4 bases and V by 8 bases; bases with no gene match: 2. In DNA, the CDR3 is TGTGCCACCGGGGACAGTTACAATGAGCAGTTCTTC. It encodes CATGDSYNEQFF.

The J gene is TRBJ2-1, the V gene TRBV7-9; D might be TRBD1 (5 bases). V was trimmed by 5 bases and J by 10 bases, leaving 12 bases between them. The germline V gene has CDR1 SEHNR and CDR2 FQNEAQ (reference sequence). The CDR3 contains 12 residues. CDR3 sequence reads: CASSITGLEQFF. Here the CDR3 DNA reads TGTGCCAGCAGCATAACAGGATTGGAGCAGTTCTTC.